This TCR beta chain was profiled in a study of cytomegalovirus exposure and HLA in healthy donors. Study results and limitations: The CMV antigen specificity of three CMV-associated chains was confirmed through in vitro analysis. Some V segments, TRBV6-2 and TRBV6-3 among them, were indistinguishable and were therefore excluded. Rare sequences made up most TCRs, while some public TCRs were found in many donors.

V lost 6 bases, J lost 3 bases, and 12 bases lay in between. The germline V gene encodes CDR1 LNHDA and CDR2 SQIVND (reference sequence). The CDR3 is 14 amino acids. Comments on this clone: Its antigen is not known.

Amplification used 60 Vbeta primers and 13 Jbeta primers. Sequencing used immunoSEQ multiplex PCR; TCRdb keeps in-frame clones, though not all of them. The profile shows over 110,000 clones, 70% to 80% of them singletons. The V gene is TRBV19, the J gene TRBJ1-5, with a weak D call TRBD1 (6 bases). The material sequenced was PBMCs. The sequence was obtained from a woman between 18 and 29 years old in good health and CMV-seropositive. This chain's CDR3 is CASSNRVPNQPQHF. CDR3 coding DNA: TGTGCCAGTAGCAACAGGGTACCCAATCAGCCCCAGCATTTT. The whole variable domain, remainder taken from reference TRBV19 and TRBJ1-5, is DGGITQSPKYLFRKEGQNVTLSCEQNLNHDAMYWYRQDPGQGLRLIYYSQIVNDFQKGDIAEGYSVSREKKESFPLTVTSAQKNPTAFYLCASSNRVPNQPQHFGDGTRLSIL.